The table lists the clone carrying this T cell receptor beta chain with a few counts. Its target is unknown. These data belong to a study of CD4 T cells in relation to SARS-CoV-2 and coronaviruses. Study details: After roughly 9 days of antigen culture, PBMC TCR beta CDR3s were sequenced.

V lost 1 base to trimming and J lost 0 bases, with 7 bases between them. Looked up from germline, CDR1 is MDHEN and CDR2 is SYDVKM. The CDR3 is 15 amino acids. Unexposed donor CD4+ T cells date from about 2011-2018, before the COVID-19 pandemic. Isolation of CD4+ T cells took place after roughly nine days in culture. Cells permitting, SARS-CoV-2 S/N and four cold-coronavirus spikes were tested on unexposed-donor CD4+ T cells. General study points: SARS-CoV-2-driven expansion was significantly weaker in crossreactive than monoreactive clones.

Profiled with immunoSEQ multiplex PCR; TCRdb holds only in-frame clones, not every one. In the table there are about 27,000 clones, 75% to 85% of which are singletons. Sequencing was done on a sample of CD4+ T cells from PBMCs, cultured in vitro. The receptor was isolated from a human donor in good health. The chain combines TRBV28 with TRBJ1-5; D call uncertain. CDR3 loop: CASSLLGNSNQPQHF. The CDR3, as DNA: TGTGCCAGCAGTTTATTAGGGAATAGCAATCAGCCCCAGCATTTT. The variable domain in full, with the rest retrieved from reference TRBV28 and TRBJ1-5, is DVKVTQSSRYLVKRTGEKVFLECVQDMDHENMFWYRQDPGLGLRLIYFSYDVKMKEKGDIPEGYSVSREKKERFSLILESASTNQTSMYLCASSLLGNSNQPQHFGDGTRLSIL.